The present entry profiles one TCR beta chain with its context. The CDR3 is 13 amino acids. Trimming stripped 3 bases from V and 4 bases from J, with 9 bases between. Germline CDR1 SNHLY, CDR2 FYNNEI. Authors' analysis steps: Researchers report that nucleated cell counts were estimated from reference gene primer amplification. TCRdb's copy holds only in-frame clones and misses some; the assay was immunoSEQ multiplex PCR. V and J calls and clone size are given by that table; D and trimming were obtained from the DNA. Here the sample spans some 190,000 clones, around 83% being singletons. These data are taken from a study of blood T cell repertoires in COVID-19. In the study overall: The United States, Italy and Spain provided the acute and convalescent COVID-19 samples. Sources were T cells, B-cell-depleted T cells, or PBMCs; the material itself was cDNA or gDNA.

The TCR sequence derives from a woman aged 55-70 years with acute or convalescent COVID-19. What was sequenced was peripheral blood. The rearrangement joins TRBV2 to TRBJ1-2, with D uncertain. The CDR3 sequence is CASSERFSYGYTF. The CDR3 DNA reads TGTGCCAGCAGTGAGAGATTTTCCTATGGCTACACCTTC. The full variable domain, in which reference TRBV2 and TRBJ1-2 provide the parts outside the CDR3, is EPEVTQTPSHQVTQMGQEVILRCVPISNHLYFYWYRQILGQKVEFLVSFYNNEISEKSEIFDDQFSVERPDGSNFTLKIRSTKLEDSAMYFCASSERFSYGYTFGSGTRLTVV.